This entry concerns a single TCR beta chain. Methods used by the authors: How many nucleated cells were present was estimated from reference gene primer amplification. TCRdb's table, derived via immunoSEQ multiplex PCR, lists solely in-frame clones and lacks some. Clone size and the V and J calls come from that table; the DNA yielded D and trimming. The data show around 56,000 clones, more than 80% seen once. The data are from a study of blood T cell repertoires in COVID-19. Study context: Acute and convalescent COVID-19 samples came from the United States, Italy and Spain. PBMCs, B-cell-depleted T cells, or T cells were the source of the cDNA or gDNA that made up the material.

The trim removed 3 bases at V and 5 bases at J, leaving 7 bases unmatched. The CDR3 is 15 amino acids. The V gene's germline CDR1 is LGHDT and CDR2 YNNKEL (reference sequence). The V call is TRBV3-1 (or the pseudogene TRBV3-2), the J call TRBJ2-5, with TRBD1 matching 9 bases. The specimen sequenced was peripheral blood. The clonotype was recovered from a man of 80 years or more with acute or convalescent COVID-19. The CDR3 loop reads CASSHNTGGLETQYF. The DNA of the CDR3 is TGTGCCAGCAGCCACAATACAGGGGGCTTGGAGACCCAGTACTTC.